This TCR beta chain emerged from a study of identical twins. This clonotype was counted between two and nine times. MiXCR was run by TCRdb on the 5' RACE reads, yielding one entry per CDR3 protein. Of 600,000 to 850,000 distinct CDR3 sequences in the sample, approximately 18% were seen once. The V end was cut by 5 bases, the J end by 6 bases, with 17 bases between. Per germline, CDR1 MNHEY and CDR2 SVGAGI. The CDR3 consists of 14 residues. A further study also used this sample, focusing on T cells expressing NK-cell markers.

This sequence joins TRBV6-5 and TRBJ2-7; D call uncertain. The sequenced sample was PBMCs. The receptor was isolated from a young woman in good health. The CDR3 protein is CASSLHGLESEQYF. The CDR3 DNA follows: TGTGCCAGCAGTCTACACGGGCTCGAGAGCGAGCAGTACTTC.